These 30 T cell receptor beta chains were sequenced from one sample in a study of blood T cell repertoires in COVID-19. Using immunoSEQ multiplex PCR, the repertoire was profiled, and TCRdb retains in-frame clones only, with some absent. The table shows over 350,000 clones, with about 89% occurring only once. Specimen: peripheral blood. Source of these receptors: a young woman with acute or convalescent COVID-19.

The chain is built from TRBV5-1 and TRBJ2-3; 9 nucleotides match TRBD2. CDR1 and CDR2 from the germline V gene are SGHRS and YFSETQ. The ends lost 0 bases at V and 0 bases at J; junction bases unmatched: 5. The CDR3 length is 17 residues. The CDR3 reads CASSLAASGASTDTQYF. The CDR3 nucleotides are TGCGCCAGCAGCTTGGCGGCTAGCGGGGCTAGCACAGATACGCAGTATTTT.

The chain combines TRBV5-6 with TRBJ2-2; 11 nucleotides align to TRBD1. The length of the CDR3 is 15 residues. Germline-derived CDR1 and CDR2 are SGHDT and YYEEEE. V lost 4 bases and J lost 4; bases outside the gene matches: 3. The CDR3 sequence is CASSIGTGGTGELFF. The CDR3 DNA reads as TGTGCCAGCAGCATCGGGACAGGGGGCACCGGGGAGCTGTTTTTT. Filled out from reference TRBV5-6 and TRBJ2-2, the complete variable domain reads DAGVTQSPTHLIKTRGQQVTLRCSPKSGHDTVSWYQQALGQGPQFIFQYYEEEERQRGNFPDRFSGHQFPNYSSELNVNALLLGDSALYLCASSIGTGGTGELFFGEGSRLTVL.

The CDR3 DNA reads as TGTGCCAGCAGCTTAGCGTCTGGCCTCATCGGGACAAACATCGGCCCCCACACTGAAGCTTTCTTT. It specifies CASSLASGLIGTNIGPHTEAFF. The V gene is TRBV7-6, the J gene TRBJ1-1; weak D call: TRBD1 (6 bases). The germline V gene has CDR1 SGHVS and CDR2 FNYEAQ. Trimming shortened V by 0 bases and J by 3 bases, and 32 bases separated the two germline ends. The CDR3 sequence is 22 residues long.

This chain links TRBV6-5 with TRBJ2-4; 8 bases align to TRBD1. J lost 0 bases, V lost 9 bases, and 4 bases had no gene match. The CDR3 runs 14 residues. The germline CDR1 and CDR2 sequences are MNHEY and SVGAGI. The CDR3 coding sequence is TGTGCCAGAAGGACAGGGCTAGCCAAAAACATTCAGTACTTC. It specifies CARRTGLAKNIQYF.

V is TRBV12-3 or TRBV12-4 and J is TRBJ1-1, with D unresolved. The CDR3 spans 13 residues. V was pared by 6 bases and J by 1 base, with 9 bases between. This chain's CDR3 is CASRASGNTEAFF. In DNA, the CDR3 is TGTGCCAGCAGAGCCTCCGGGAACACTGAAGCTTTCTTT.

The chain carries TRBV9 and TRBJ1-2; D is unresolved. The CDR3 contains 14 residues. Trimming cost V 0 bases and J 4 bases, with 10 bases left between them. Germline loops: CDR1 SGDLS, CDR2 YYNGEE. For the CDR3, the DNA is TGTGCCAGCAGCGTAGGTGGGCTCTTCTATGGCTACACCTTC. Encoded protein: CASSVGGLFYGYTF.

This clone appeared once. The V gene is TRBV7-7, the J gene TRBJ2-5; D is perhaps TRBD2 (6 bases). Looked up from germline, CDR1 is SSHAT and CDR2 is FNYEAQ (reference sequence). This CDR3 has 15 residues. V lost 3 bases and J 4 bases, leaving 15 bases between the germline ends. The CDR3 is CASSLGLFGAETQYF. CDR3 coding DNA: TGTGCCAGCAGCTTGGGACTTTTTGGAGCAGAGACCCAGTACTTC.

This chain links TRBV5-6 with TRBJ2-5; maybe TRBD2 (5 bases). CDR1 and CDR2 (germline): SGHDT, YYEEEE. CDR3 size: 15 residues. With 2 bases removed from V and 2 bases from J, the gap between germline ends came to 13 bases. CDR3 loop: CASSLRRVVQETQYF. The CDR3 DNA reads as TGTGCCAGCAGCTTACGGCGGGTGGTTCAAGAGACCCAGTACTTC.

This rearrangement joins TRBV7-9 to TRBJ1-5; possibly TRBD1 for D (5 bases). The germline gives CDR1 SEHNR, CDR2 FQNEAQ (reference sequence). Trimming took off 2 bases at V and 4 bases at J, with 9 bases between the two ends. CDR3 length: 14 amino acids. The CDR3, as DNA: TGTGCCAGCAGCTTATCTGGGGCAAATCAGCCCCAGCATTTT. Its protein product is CASSLSGANQPQHF. Variable domain in full (rest from reference TRBV7-9 and TRBJ1-5): DTGVSQNPRHKITKRGQNVTFRCDPISEHNRLYWYRQTLGQGPEFLTYFQNEAQLEKSRLLSDRFSAERPKGSFSTLEIQRTEQGDSAMYLCASSLSGANQPQHFGDGTRLSIL.

V gene TRBV23-1 combines with J gene TRBJ2-7; 8 nucleotides match TRBD1. TRBV23-1 is labeled an ORF, and its function is uncertain. CDR3 length equals 19 residues. Trimming took 0 bases from V and 2 from J; bases not matched to a gene: 15. The DNA for the CDR3 is TGCGCCAGCAGTCAATCGGGGGGAACCCGACAGGGGTCAACCTACGAGCAGTACTTC. Translation: CASSQSGGTRQGSTYEQYF.

DNA of the CDR3: TGTGCCAGCAGGGTACAGGGATTGCACACTGAAGCTTTCTTT. It translates to CASRVQGLHTEAFF. V and J are TRBV6-5 and TRBJ1-1, with D tentatively TRBD1 (6 bases). This CDR3 region has 14 residues. Germline lookup yields CDR1 MNHEY and CDR2 SVGAGI. Trimming stripped 6 bases from V and 3 bases from J, with 14 bases between.

The chain combines TRBV27 with TRBJ1-5; 12 bases agree with TRBD1. Germline CDR1 and CDR2: MNHEY and SMNVEV (reference sequence). CDR3 length: 15 residues. With V trimmed by 5 bases and J by 5 bases, 4 bases remained unmatched. For the CDR3, the DNA is TGTGCCAGCAGTCCCAGGGACAGGGGGCATCAGCCCCAGCATTTT. Its protein is CASSPRDRGHQPQHF.

V gene TRBV4-1 combines with J gene TRBJ2-1, with 8 positions matching TRBD2. J gave up 5 bases and V 7 bases, and 13 bases lay outside the gene matches. There are 16 residues in the CDR3. Germline CDR1 MGHRA, CDR2 YSYEKL. The CDR3 protein is CASTREAGAFDNEQFF. The CDR3 DNA is TGCGCCAGCACCCGCGAAGCGGGGGCCTTCGACAATGAGCAGTTCTTC.

The chain combines TRBV2 with TRBJ2-7; 9 bases align to TRBD2. V lost 6 bases to trimming and J lost 0 bases; unmatched junction nucleotides: 6. CDR1 SNHLY and CDR2 FYNNEI come from the germline V gene. The CDR3 sequence is 15 residues long. DNA of the CDR3: TGTGCCAGCAGGTGGAGCGGGGGGCCCTCCTACGAGCAGTACTTC. This translates into CASRWSGGPSYEQYF.

V is TRBV11-2 and J is TRBJ1-1; TRBD1 might be the D (5 bases). V shed 5 bases and J shed 4 bases, with 17 bases lying between them. CDR1 is SGHAT, CDR2 FQNNGV, per germline. The CDR3 is 15 residues long. CDR3 in amino acids: CASSDPVGGITEAFF. CDR3 coding DNA: TGTGCCAGCAGCGACCCTGTTGGGGGGATCACTGAAGCTTTCTTT.

As DNA, the CDR3 is TGTGCCAGCAGTTTAAGGGAGACAGATACGCAGTATTTT. Its protein product is CASSLRETDTQYF. The rearrangement links TRBV12-3 or TRBV12-4 to TRBJ2-3; possible D gene TRBD2, 5 bases. The CDR3 consists of 13 residues. Trimming left V 2 bases short and J 3 bases short, with 6 bases between.

In DNA, the CDR3 is TGCAGTGCAGCGTCAGGGAATGGCTACACCTTC. This gives the protein CSAASGNGYTF. This chain links TRBV20-1 with TRBJ1-2, with D possibly being TRBD1 (5 bases). Germline V gene data show CDR1 as DFQATT and CDR2 as SNEGSKA (reference sequence). The CDR3 has 11 amino acids. The V end was cut by 6 bases, the J end by 6 bases, with 11 bases between.

The V gene is TRBV7-9, the J gene TRBJ2-4; D is perhaps TRBD2 (6 bases). Germline loops: CDR1 SEHNR, CDR2 FQNEAQ (reference sequence). This CDR3 has 16 amino acids. Between the trimmed V and J ends, which lost 4 bases and 0 bases, there was a span of 13 bases. The CDR3 loop is CASSSLGGIAKNIQYF. As DNA, the CDR3 is TGTGCCAGCAGCTCACTCGGGGGAATAGCCAAAAACATTCAGTACTTC.

The chain carries TRBV6-1 and TRBJ1-6; D gene ambiguous. The V end lost 6 bases, the J end lost 6 bases, and 12 bases lay between the germline ends. CDR3 length: 14 residues. Germline values: CDR1 MNHNS, CDR2 SASEGT. CDR3 DNA: TGTGCCAGCAGCCGGGGTGTTGTTAATTCACCCCTCCACTTT. This codes for CASSRGVVNSPLHF.

This rearrangement joins TRBV4-1 to TRBJ2-2, with TRBD2 matching 8 bases. V shed 0 bases, J shed 6 bases, and the junction held 9 bases outside the gene matches. The V gene's germline CDR1 is MGHRA and CDR2 YSYEKL. The CDR3 runs 17 residues. CDR3 nucleotide sequence: TGCGCCAGCAGCCAAGAGAAACCGGGACTAGTCTCCGGGGAGCTGTTTTTT. It yields the protein CASSQEKPGLVSGELFF.

This clone was observed a few times. V is TRBV2 and J is TRBJ2-7, with D possibly being TRBD1 (6 bases). The germline V gene has CDR1 SNHLY and CDR2 FYNNEI. V shed 6 bases and J shed 6 bases, with 18 bases lying between them. The CDR3 is 14 amino acids. The CDR3 nucleotides are TGTGCCAGCAGCCCTCAACAGGGATCGGGCGAGCAGTACTTC. Amino acid sequence: CASSPQQGSGEQYF.

This chain joins TRBV6-2 or TRBV6-3 and TRBJ2-2; D possibly corresponds to TRBD1 (5 bases). Germline loops: CDR1 MNHEY, CDR2 SVGEGT. Trimming shortened V by 2 bases and J by 3 bases, and 16 bases separated the two germline ends. The CDR3 is made up of 17 amino acids. In DNA form, the CDR3 reads TGTGCCAGCAGTTACCCCCCCCGTGGGGCCCACACCGGGGAGCTGTTTTTT. This codes for CASSYPPRGAHTGELFF.

This clone was observed a single time. The V and J genes are TRBV7-8 and TRBJ1-1; a possible D gene is TRBD1 (6 bases). Between the trimmed V and J ends, which lost 3 bases and 11 bases, there was a span of 16 bases. Looked up from germline, CDR1 is SGHVS and CDR2 is FQNEAQ. The CDR3 has 13 amino acids. The CDR3 region has the DNA TGTGCCAGCAGCTTCTCAGGGAGGGGGAAGGCTTTCTTT. Protein: CASSFSGRGKAFF.

The V call is TRBV4-1, the J call TRBJ2-7; 9 bases fit TRBD1. This CDR3 is 19 amino acids long. CDR1 MGHRA and CDR2 YSYEKL come from the germline V gene. The V gene end was trimmed by 1 base and the J gene end by 4 bases; junction bases not matched to a gene: 17. CDR3 in DNA: TGCGCCAGCAGCCAAGGCACGAACTTTTTGGGGACAGGGAATTACGAGCAGTACTTC. Translation: CASSQGTNFLGTGNYEQYF.

The CDR3 here is CASSRMGQGNTGELFF. CDR3 in DNA: TGTGCCAGCAGCCGGATGGGACAGGGAAACACCGGGGAGCTGTTTTTT. The chain has TRBV7-9 and TRBJ2-2, with TRBD1 matching 9 bases. Germline CDR1 and CDR2: SEHNR and FQNEAQ (reference sequence). The V gene end was trimmed by 5 bases and the J gene end by 2 bases; junction bases not matched to a gene: 6. The CDR3 sequence is 16 residues long.

This chain joins TRBV2 and TRBJ2-1; tentatively, D is TRBD2 (6 bases). CDR3 size: 13 residues. Trimming shortened V by 5 bases and J by 6 bases, and 11 bases separated the two germline ends. Germline V lookup: CDR1 SNHLY, CDR2 FYNNEI. As DNA, the CDR3 is TGTGCCAGCAGTTGGAGGGCCTTCAATGAGCAGTTCTTC. Translation gives CASSWRAFNEQFF.

This chain links TRBV2 with TRBJ2-2; TRBD1 matches 9 bases. CDR1 is SNHLY, CDR2 FYNNEI, per germline. The length of the CDR3 is 15 residues. The junction had 6 bases not matched to a gene; V was cut back by 4 bases and J by 6 bases. The CDR3 sequence: CASSGRTGAAGELFF. The DNA for the CDR3 is TGTGCCAGCAGTGGCCGGACAGGGGCCGCCGGGGAGCTGTTTTTT. Together with reference TRBV2 and TRBJ2-2, the CDR3 gives the full variable domain: EPEVTQTPSHQVTQMGQEVILRCVPISNHLYFYWYRQILGQKVEFLVSFYNNEISEKSEIFDDQFSVERPDGSNFTLKIRSTKLEDSAMYFCASSGRTGAAGELFFGEGSRLTVL.

This chain links TRBV5-6 with TRBJ1-2; D possibly corresponds to TRBD1 (5 bases). CDR3 size: 12 residues. V was shortened by 7 bases and J by 8 bases, with 15 bases between the two germline ends. Per the germline V gene, CDR1 is SGHDT and CDR2 is YYEEEE. The CDR3 region is CASAGGPWGYTF. In DNA form, the CDR3 reads TGTGCCAGCGCCGGGGGACCCTGGGGCTACACCTTC.

In the case of this clone: The sample contains more than one DNA sequence encoding this CDR3. The rearrangement uses TRBV9 and TRBJ2-7; D ambiguous. Germline values: CDR1 SGDLS, CDR2 YYNGEE. The CDR3 sequence is 14 residues long. The ends were cut back, 0 bases at V and 0 bases at J, with 7 bases in the middle. CDR3 nucleotide sequence: TGTGCCAGCAGCGTAGGTGGCCACTCCTACGAGCAGTACTTC. Its translation is CASSVGGHSYEQYF.

Only a few counts were recorded for this clone. The J gene is TRBJ1-2, the V gene TRBV9; 7 bases fit TRBD1. CDR1 and CDR2 (germline): SGDLS, YYNGEE. V lost 4 bases, J lost 3 bases, and 12 bases stayed unmatched. The CDR3 runs 16 residues. Here the CDR3 reads CASSKQNRGSDYGYTF. In nucleotides, the CDR3 is TGTGCCAGCAGCAAGCAAAACAGGGGATCGGACTATGGCTACACCTTC.